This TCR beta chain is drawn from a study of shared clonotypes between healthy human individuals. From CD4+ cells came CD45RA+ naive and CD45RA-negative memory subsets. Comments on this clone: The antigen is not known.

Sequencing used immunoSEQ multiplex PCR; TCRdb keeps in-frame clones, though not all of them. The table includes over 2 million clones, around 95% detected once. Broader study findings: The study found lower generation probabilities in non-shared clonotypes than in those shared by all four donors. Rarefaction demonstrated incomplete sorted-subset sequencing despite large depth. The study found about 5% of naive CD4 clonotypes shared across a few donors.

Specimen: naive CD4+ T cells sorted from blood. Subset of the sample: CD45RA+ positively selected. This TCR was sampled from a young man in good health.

The chain's CDR3 is CASSPGAGSQPQHF. CDR3 sequence (DNA): TGTGCCAGCTCACCGGGGGCAGGGAGTCAGCCCCAGCATTTT. The V gene is TRBV18, the J gene TRBJ1-5, with D possibly matching TRBD1 (6 bases). Per germline, CDR1 KGHSH and CDR2 LQKENI. The CDR3 is 14 residues long. Trimming stripped 3 bases from V and 6 bases from J, with 12 bases between.